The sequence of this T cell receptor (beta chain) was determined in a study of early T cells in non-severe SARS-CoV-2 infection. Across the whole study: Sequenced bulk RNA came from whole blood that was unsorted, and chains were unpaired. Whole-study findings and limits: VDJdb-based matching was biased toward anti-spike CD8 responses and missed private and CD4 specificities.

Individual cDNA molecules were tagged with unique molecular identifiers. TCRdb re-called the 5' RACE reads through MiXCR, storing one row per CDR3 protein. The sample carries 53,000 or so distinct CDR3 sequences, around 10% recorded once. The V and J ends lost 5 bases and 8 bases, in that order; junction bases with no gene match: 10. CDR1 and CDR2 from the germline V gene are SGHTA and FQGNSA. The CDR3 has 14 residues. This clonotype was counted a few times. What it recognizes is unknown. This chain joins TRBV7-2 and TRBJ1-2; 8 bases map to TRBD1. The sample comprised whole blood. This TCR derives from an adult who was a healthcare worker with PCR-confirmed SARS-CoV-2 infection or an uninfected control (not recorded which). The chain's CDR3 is CASSAGQAPTGYTF. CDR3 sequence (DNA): TGTGCCAGCAGCGCGGGACAGGCCCCTACGGGCTACACCTTC.